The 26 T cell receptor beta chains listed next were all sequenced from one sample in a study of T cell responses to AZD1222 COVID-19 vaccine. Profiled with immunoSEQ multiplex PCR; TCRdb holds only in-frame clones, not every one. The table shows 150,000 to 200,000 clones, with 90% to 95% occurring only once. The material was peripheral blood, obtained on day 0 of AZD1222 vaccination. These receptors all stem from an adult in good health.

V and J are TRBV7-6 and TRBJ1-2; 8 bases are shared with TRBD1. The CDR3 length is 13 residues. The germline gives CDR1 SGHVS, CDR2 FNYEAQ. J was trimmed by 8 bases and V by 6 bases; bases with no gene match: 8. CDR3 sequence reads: CASRAGTGVGYTF. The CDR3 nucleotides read TGTGCCAGCAGAGCCGGGACAGGCGTAGGCTACACCTTC.

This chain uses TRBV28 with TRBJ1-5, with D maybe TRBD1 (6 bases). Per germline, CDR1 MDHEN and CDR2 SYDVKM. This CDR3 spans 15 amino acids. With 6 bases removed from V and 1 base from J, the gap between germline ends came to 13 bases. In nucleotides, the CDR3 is TGTGCCAGCAGCGCGACAGGTCCGAGCAATCAGCCCCAGCATTTT. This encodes CASSATGPSNQPQHF.

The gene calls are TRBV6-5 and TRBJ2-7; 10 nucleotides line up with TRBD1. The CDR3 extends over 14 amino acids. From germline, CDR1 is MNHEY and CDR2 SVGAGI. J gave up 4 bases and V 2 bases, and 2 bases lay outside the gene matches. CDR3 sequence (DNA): TGTGCCAGCAGTTACGGACAGGGGGAGTACGAGCAGTACTTC. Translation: CASSYGQGEYEQYF.

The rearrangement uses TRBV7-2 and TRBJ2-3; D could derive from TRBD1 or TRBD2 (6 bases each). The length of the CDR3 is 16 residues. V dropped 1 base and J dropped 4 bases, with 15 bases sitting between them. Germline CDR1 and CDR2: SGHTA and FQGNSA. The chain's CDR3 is CASSLVGGSSADTQYF. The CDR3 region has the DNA TGTGCCAGCAGCTTAGTGGGGGGCAGTTCGGCAGATACGCAGTATTTT.

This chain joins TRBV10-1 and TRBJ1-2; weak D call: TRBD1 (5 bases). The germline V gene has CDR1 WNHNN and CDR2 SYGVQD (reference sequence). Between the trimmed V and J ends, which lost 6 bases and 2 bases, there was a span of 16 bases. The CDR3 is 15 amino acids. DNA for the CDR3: TGCGCCAGCAGAGAAACGACAGTGCTAAACTATGGCTACACCTTC. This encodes CASRETTVLNYGYTF.

CDR3 nucleotides: TGTGCCAGCACCTTACGGGGGCCGATGAACACTGAAGCTTTCTTT. Its translation is CASTLRGPMNTEAFF. The J gene is TRBJ1-1, the V gene TRBV6-5; D might be TRBD1 (6 bases). Trimming took off 7 bases at V and 0 bases at J, with 15 bases between the two ends. The CDR3 has 15 amino acids. Germline CDR1 reads MNHEY; CDR2 reads SVGAGI.

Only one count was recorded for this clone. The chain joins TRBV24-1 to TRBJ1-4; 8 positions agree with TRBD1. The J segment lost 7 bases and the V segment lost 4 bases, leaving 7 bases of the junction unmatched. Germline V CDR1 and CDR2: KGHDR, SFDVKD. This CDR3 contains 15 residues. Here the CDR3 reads CATSEYDRGCEKLFF. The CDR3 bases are TGTGCCACCAGTGAATATGACAGGGGTTGTGAAAAACTGTTTTTT.

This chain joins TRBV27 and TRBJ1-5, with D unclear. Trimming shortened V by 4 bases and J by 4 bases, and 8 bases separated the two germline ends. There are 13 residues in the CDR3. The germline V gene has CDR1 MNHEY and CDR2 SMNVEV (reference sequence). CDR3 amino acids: CASSSLANQPQHF. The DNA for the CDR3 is TGTGCCAGCAGTTCATTAGCGAATCAGCCCCAGCATTTT.

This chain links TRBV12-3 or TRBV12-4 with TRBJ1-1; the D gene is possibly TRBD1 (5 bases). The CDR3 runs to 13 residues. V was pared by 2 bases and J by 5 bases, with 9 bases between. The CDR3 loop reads CASSLMGGTEAFF. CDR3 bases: TGTGCCAGCAGTTTAATGGGGGGGACTGAAGCTTTCTTT.

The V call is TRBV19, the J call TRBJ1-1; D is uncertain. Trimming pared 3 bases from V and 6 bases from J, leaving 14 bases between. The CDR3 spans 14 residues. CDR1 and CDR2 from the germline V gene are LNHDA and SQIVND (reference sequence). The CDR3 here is CASSMSVGWAEAFF. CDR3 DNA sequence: TGTGCCAGTAGTATGTCTGTCGGATGGGCTGAAGCTTTCTTT.

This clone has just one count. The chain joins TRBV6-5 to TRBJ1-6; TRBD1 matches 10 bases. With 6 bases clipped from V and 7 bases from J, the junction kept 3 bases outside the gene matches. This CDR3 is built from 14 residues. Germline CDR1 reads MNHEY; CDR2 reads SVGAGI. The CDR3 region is CASRRTGGNSPLHF. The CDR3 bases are TGTGCCAGCAGGCGGACAGGGGGGAATTCACCCCTCCACTTT.

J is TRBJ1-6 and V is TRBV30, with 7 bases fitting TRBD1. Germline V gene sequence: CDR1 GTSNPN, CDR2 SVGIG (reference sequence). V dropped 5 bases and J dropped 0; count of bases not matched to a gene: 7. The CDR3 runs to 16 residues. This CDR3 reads CAWLNRGSSYNSPLHF. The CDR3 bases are TGTGCCTGGTTAAACAGGGGAAGCTCCTATAATTCACCCCTCCACTTT.

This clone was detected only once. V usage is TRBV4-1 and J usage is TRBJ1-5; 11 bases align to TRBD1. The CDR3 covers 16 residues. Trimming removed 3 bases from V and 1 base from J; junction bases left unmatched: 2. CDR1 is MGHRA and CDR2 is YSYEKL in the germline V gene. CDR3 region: CASSQGQGGSNQPQHF. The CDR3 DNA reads TGCGCCAGCAGCCAGGGACAGGGGGGGAGCAATCAGCCCCAGCATTTT.

The CDR3, as DNA: TGTGCCAGCCGGTTTAACACCGGGGAGCTGTTTTTT. Translating gives CASRFNTGELFF. The V and J genes are TRBV6-6 and TRBJ2-2; D not certain. CDR3 length: 12 amino acids. Trimming removed 8 bases from V and 2 bases from J, with 6 bases in between. CDR1 MNHNY and CDR2 SVGAGI come from the germline V gene (reference sequence).

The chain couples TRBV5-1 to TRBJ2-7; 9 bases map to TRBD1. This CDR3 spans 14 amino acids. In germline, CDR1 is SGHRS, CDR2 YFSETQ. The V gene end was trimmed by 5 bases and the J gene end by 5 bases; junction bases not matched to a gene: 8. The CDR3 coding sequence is TGCGCCAGCAGGCAGGGACAGGGACCTGACGAGCAGTACTTC. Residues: CASRQGQGPDEQYF. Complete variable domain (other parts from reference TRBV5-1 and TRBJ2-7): KAGVTQTPRYLIKTRGQQVTLSCSPISGHRSVSWYQQTPGQGLQFLFEYFSETQRNKGNFPGRFSGRQFSNSRSEMNVSTLELGDSALYLCASRQGQGPDEQYFGPGTRLTVT.

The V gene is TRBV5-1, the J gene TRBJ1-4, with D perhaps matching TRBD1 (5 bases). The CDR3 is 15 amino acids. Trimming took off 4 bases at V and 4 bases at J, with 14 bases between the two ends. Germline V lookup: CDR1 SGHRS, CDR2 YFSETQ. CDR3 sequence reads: CASSHAGTSNEKLFF. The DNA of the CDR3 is TGCGCCAGCAGCCACGCCGGGACCAGTAATGAAAAACTGTTTTTT.

CDR3 DNA: TGTGCCAGCAAGGTCGGGGGCTCAGGGGAAAAACTGTTTTTT. This sequence encodes CASKVGGSGEKLFF. The V gene is TRBV6-5, the J gene TRBJ1-4; D may be TRBD1 (6 bases). Trimming took off 7 bases at V and 8 bases at J, with 17 bases between the two ends. The CDR3 runs 14 residues. Looked up from germline, CDR1 is MNHEY and CDR2 is SVGAGI.

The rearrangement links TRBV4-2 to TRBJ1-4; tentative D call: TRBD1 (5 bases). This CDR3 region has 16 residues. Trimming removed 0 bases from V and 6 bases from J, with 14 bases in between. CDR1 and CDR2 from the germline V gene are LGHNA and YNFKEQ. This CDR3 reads CASSQDRIGDYEKLFF. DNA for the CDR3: TGTGCCAGCAGCCAAGATCGGATAGGGGATTATGAAAAACTGTTTTTT.

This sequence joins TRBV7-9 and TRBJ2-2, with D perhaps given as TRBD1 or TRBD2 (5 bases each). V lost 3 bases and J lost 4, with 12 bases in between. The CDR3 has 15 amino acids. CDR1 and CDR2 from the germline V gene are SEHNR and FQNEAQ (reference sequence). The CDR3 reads CASSFSGASTGELFF. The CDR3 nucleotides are TGTGCCAGCAGCTTTTCCGGGGCTAGCACCGGGGAGCTGTTTTTT.

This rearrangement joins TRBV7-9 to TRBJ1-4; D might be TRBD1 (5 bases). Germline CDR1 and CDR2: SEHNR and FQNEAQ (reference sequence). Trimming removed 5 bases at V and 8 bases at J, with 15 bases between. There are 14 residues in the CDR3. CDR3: CASSRVREEEKLFF. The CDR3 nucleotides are TGTGCCAGCAGCCGCGTCAGGGAGGAAGAAAAACTGTTTTTT.

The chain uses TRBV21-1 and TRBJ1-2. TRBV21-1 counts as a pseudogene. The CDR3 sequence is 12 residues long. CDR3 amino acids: CAESEASYGYTF. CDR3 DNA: TGTGCGGAGTCGGAGGCTTCCTATGGCTACACCTTC.

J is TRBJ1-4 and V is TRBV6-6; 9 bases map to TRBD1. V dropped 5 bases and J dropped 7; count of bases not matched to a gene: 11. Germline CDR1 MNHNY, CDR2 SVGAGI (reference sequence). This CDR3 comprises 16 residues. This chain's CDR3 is CASSLKQGALAEKLFF. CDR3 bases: TGTGCCAGCAGTCTCAAACAGGGGGCGCTAGCTGAAAAACTGTTTTTT.

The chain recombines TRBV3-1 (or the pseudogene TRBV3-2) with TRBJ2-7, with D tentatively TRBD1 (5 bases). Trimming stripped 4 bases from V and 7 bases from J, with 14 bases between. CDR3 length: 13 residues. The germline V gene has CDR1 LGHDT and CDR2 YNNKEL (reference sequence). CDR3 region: CASSRQGPGEQYF. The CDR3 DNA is TGTGCCAGCAGCCGCCAGGGTCCTGGGGAGCAGTACTTC.

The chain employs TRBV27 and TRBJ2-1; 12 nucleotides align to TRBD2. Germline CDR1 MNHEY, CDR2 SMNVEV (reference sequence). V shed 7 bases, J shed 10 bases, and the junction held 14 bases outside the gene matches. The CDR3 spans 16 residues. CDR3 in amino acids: CASTSTGLAGGWEQFF. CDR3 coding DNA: TGTGCCAGCACCTCCACTGGTCTAGCGGGAGGGTGGGAGCAGTTCTTC.

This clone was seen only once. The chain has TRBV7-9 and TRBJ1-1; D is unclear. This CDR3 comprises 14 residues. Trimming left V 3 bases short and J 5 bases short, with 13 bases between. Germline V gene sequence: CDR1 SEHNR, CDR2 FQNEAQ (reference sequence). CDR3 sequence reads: CASSLLGEGTEAFF. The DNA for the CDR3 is TGTGCCAGCAGCTTGCTAGGCGAAGGGACTGAAGCTTTCTTT. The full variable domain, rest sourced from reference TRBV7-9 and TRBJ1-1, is DTGVSQNPRHKITKRGQNVTFRCDPISEHNRLYWYRQTLGQGPEFLTYFQNEAQLEKSRLLSDRFSAERPKGSFSTLEIQRTEQGDSAMYLCASSLLGEGTEAFFGQGTRLTVV.

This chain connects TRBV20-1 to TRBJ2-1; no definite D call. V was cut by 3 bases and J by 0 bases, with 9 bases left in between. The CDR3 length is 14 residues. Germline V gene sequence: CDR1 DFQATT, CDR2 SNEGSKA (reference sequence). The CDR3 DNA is TGCAGTGCTAGTCGACTTAGCTCCTACAATGAGCAGTTCTTC. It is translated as CSASRLSSYNEQFF.